Each of the 5 T cell receptor beta chains below was sequenced from the same sample in a study of T-cell memory formation after mild COVID-19. Each CDR3 protein is one row after TCRdb ran MiXCR on the 5' RACE reads. The data show approximately 490,000 distinct CDR3 sequences, with 20% seen just once and 9.5% to 15% held by the top ten. Material for sequencing was PBMCs or a T cell subset sorted from them (not recorded which). Source of these receptors: an adult woman who had mild COVID-19 (a few samples of this study predate the infection). Cell type and time point are not known.

The sample holds a few counts of this clonotype. V gene TRBV6-5 combines with J gene TRBJ1-4; 8 nucleotides align to TRBD1. With 2 bases clipped from V and 5 bases from J, the junction kept 7 bases outside the gene matches. Germline V gene sequence: CDR1 MNHEY, CDR2 SVGAGI. The CDR3 runs to 16 residues. The CDR3 is CASSYDGGTGNEKLFF. The CDR3 DNA follows: TGTGCCAGCAGTTACGATGGAGGGACAGGCAATGAAAAACTGTTTTTT.

This clonotype came up a few times. The chain joins TRBV5-1 to TRBJ2-3; TRBD2 might be the D (5 bases). The length of the CDR3 is 17 residues. Per the germline V gene, CDR1 is SGHRS and CDR2 is YFSETQ. V shed 0 bases and J shed 2 bases, with 16 bases lying between them. In DNA, the CDR3 is TGCGCCAGCAGCTTGGCCAGCGCTAGCCTAGCCACAGATACGCAGTATTTT. This encodes CASSLASASLATDTQYF.

This chain connects TRBV4-3 to TRBJ2-2; D remains ambiguous. The CDR3 has 15 amino acids. Germline CDR1 reads LGHNA; CDR2 reads YSLEER. Trimming pared 0 bases from V and 6 bases from J, leaving 11 bases between. For the CDR3, the DNA is TGCGCCAGCAGCCAAGAGGGTGGCGCAGCCGGGGAGCTGTTTTTT. This codes for CASSQEGGAAGELFF.

The gene calls are TRBV7-9 and TRBJ1-1; no clear D gene. Trimming stripped 4 bases from V and 3 bases from J, with 15 bases between. CDR3 length: 15 amino acids. Germline assignment: CDR1 SEHNR and CDR2 FQNEAQ (reference sequence). This CDR3 is CASSYPAGGDTEAFF. The CDR3, as DNA: TGTGCCAGCAGCTACCCCGCGGGAGGCGACACTGAAGCTTTCTTT.

This clonotype was observed a few times. This chain joins TRBV12-5 and TRBJ1-6; D remains ambiguous. This CDR3 region has 12 residues. The germline gives CDR1 LGHNT, CDR2 FRNRAP. V was trimmed by 5 bases and J by 11 bases, leaving 10 bases between them. In DNA, the CDR3 is TGTGCTAGTGGTCCTCAGTGGCCACCCCTCCACTTT. Its protein is CASGPQWPPLHF.